This is a list of T cell receptor beta chains from one sample in a study of T cell repertoires in cytomegalovirus infection. No antigen has been identified for these receptors. TCRdb re-derived calls from the reads in MiXCR, one entry per CDR3 protein. Among approximately 910,000 distinct CDR3 sequences listed, approximately 30% were seen once. This specimen was cultured CD8+ T cells from PBMCs, taken from culture after CMV antigen stimulation. All receptors derive from a human donor in good health (CMV status not recorded). Some clones in this sample may be carry-over from other donors' samples. Each CDR3 is given with its conserved first and last residue. Fields, in order: CDR3 length, V gene, J gene, clone size, CDR3 protein. Some rows mark clone size as missing; the rest say once, few, many or name a class of expanded clone.

cdr3_length: 16; v_call: TRBV7-6; j_call: TRBJ2-7; clone_size: .; cdr3_aa: CASSLHWGRDVTEQYF
cdr3_length: 13; v_call: TRBV24-1; j_call: TRBJ2-2; clone_size: .; cdr3_aa: CATSEGNTGELFF
cdr3_length: 15; v_call: TRBV7-9; j_call: TRBJ1-4; clone_size: .; cdr3_aa: CASSYRGSANEKLFF
cdr3_length: 17; v_call: TRBV7-2; j_call: TRBJ2-5; clone_size: many; cdr3_aa: CASSSGTGLAGQETQYF
cdr3_length: 15; v_call: TRBV27; j_call: TRBJ1-2; clone_size: .; cdr3_aa: CASSPGTVANYGYTF
cdr3_length: 16; v_call: TRBV12-3/TRBV12-4; j_call: TRBJ1-1; clone_size: once; cdr3_aa: CASSLSMGGRDTEAFF
cdr3_length: 14; v_call: TRBV7-8; j_call: TRBJ1-1; clone_size: .; cdr3_aa: CASTLLTGPTEAFF
cdr3_length: 16; v_call: TRBV7-8; j_call: TRBJ2-4; clone_size: .; cdr3_aa: CASSLGGQGLENIQYF
cdr3_length: 15; v_call: TRBV19; j_call: TRBJ2-3; clone_size: .; cdr3_aa: CASSMLAGAGDTQYF
cdr3_length: 15; v_call: TRBV7-3; j_call: TRBJ2-1; clone_size: many; cdr3_aa: CASSSGQVTIHEQFF
cdr3_length: 13; v_call: TRBV29-1; j_call: TRBJ2-7; clone_size: few; cdr3_aa: CSVGAPNSYEQYF
cdr3_length: 17; v_call: TRBV24-1; j_call: TRBJ2-3; clone_size: .; cdr3_aa: CATSSSGEPGSTDTQYF
cdr3_length: 14; v_call: TRBV9; j_call: TRBJ2-4; clone_size: .; cdr3_aa: CASSVAGVEDIQYF
cdr3_length: 14; v_call: TRBV12-3/TRBV12-4; j_call: TRBJ1-1; clone_size: .; cdr3_aa: CASSSPLQGAEAFF
cdr3_length: 14; v_call: TRBV6-5; j_call: TRBJ1-5; clone_size: .; cdr3_aa: CATQEAAGNQPQHF
cdr3_length: 15; v_call: TRBV12-3/TRBV12-4; j_call: TRBJ1-5; clone_size: .; cdr3_aa: CASSSSGQLNQPQHF